What follows are 28 T cell receptor beta chains derived from one specimen sequenced in a study of Ad26.COV2.S vaccination and SARS-CoV-2 variants. Only in-frame clones appear in the TCRdb table, and some are missing; sequencing was by immunoSEQ multiplex PCR. The table records 300,000 to 400,000 clones, 80% to 90% of them present only once. Treatment indicated: some 19 received Ad26.COV2.S at low or high dose, single or two shots; 5 received placebo; per-sample allocation not given. Specimen acquisition occurred on day 63 following the initial vaccine or placebo injection. The sample here was peripheral blood, taken in a trial of Ad26.COV2.S vaccine versus placebo. Every receptor here comes from a person between 18 and 65 years old who received the Ad26.COV2.S COVID-19 vaccine or a placebo.

The genes are TRBV7-9 and TRBJ2-1, with 15 bases matching TRBD2. This CDR3 has 18 residues. Germline values: CDR1 SEHNR, CDR2 FQNEAQ (reference sequence). Trimming removed 3 bases from V and 2 bases from J; junction bases left unmatched: 5. CDR3: CASSLGLAGGMTYNEQFF. The CDR3 bases are TGTGCCAGCAGCTTGGGACTAGCGGGGGGCATGACCTACAATGAGCAGTTCTTC.

The J gene is TRBJ1-6, the V gene TRBV4-1; D is possibly TRBD1 (5 bases). Germline CDR1 MGHRA, CDR2 YSYEKL. The CDR3 has 15 residues. Trimming took 1 base from V and 8 from J, leaving 12 bases between them. In DNA, the CDR3 is TGCGCCAGCAGCCAAGGGGGCAGGTCCTATTCACCCCTCCACTTT. It translates to CASSQGGRSYSPLHF.

The J gene is TRBJ1-5, the V gene TRBV19; 10 bases map to TRBD1. V trimming: 5 bases; J trimming: 1 base; junction bases outside the gene matches: 5. The CDR3 length is 16 residues. Germline CDR1 and CDR2: LNHDA and SQIVND (reference sequence). The CDR3 nucleotides are TGTGCCAGTAGTGTGACAGGGGGCGCGAGCAATCAGCCCCAGCATTTT. Translation: CASSVTGGASNQPQHF.

V usage is TRBV10-3 and J usage is TRBJ1-2, with D hard to call. There are 12 residues in the CDR3. The germline V gene encodes CDR1 ENHRY and CDR2 SYGVKD. V shed 8 bases and J shed 4 bases, with 11 bases lying between them. The CDR3 sequence: CAIGPGGYGYTF. Written as DNA, the CDR3 is TGTGCCATCGGGCCCGGAGGCTATGGCTACACCTTC.

The chain links TRBV7-6 to TRBJ1-1; 9 bases agree with TRBD1. With 1 base clipped from V and 0 bases from J, the junction kept 0 bases outside the gene matches. This CDR3 has 15 residues. The germline V gene has CDR1 SGHVS and CDR2 FNYEAQ. The chain's CDR3 is CASSLGTGVNTEAFF. CDR3 sequence (DNA): TGTGCCAGCAGCTTAGGGACAGGGGTGAACACTGAAGCTTTCTTT.

The chain joins TRBV7-2 to TRBJ2-7, with D maybe TRBD1 (6 bases). The CDR3 spans 15 residues. Germline lookup yields CDR1 SGHTA and CDR2 FQGNSA. Trimming cost V 5 bases and J 7 bases, with 21 bases left between them. The CDR3 DNA reads TGTGCCAGCAGCCTGACGGGTAGGGGGAGTGGGGAGCAGTACTTC. It codes for CASSLTGRGSGEQYF.

The J gene is TRBJ1-2, the V gene TRBV7-2; TRBD1 is a possible D gene (6 bases). From germline, CDR1 is SGHTA and CDR2 FQGNSA. CDR3 size: 14 residues. The V gene lost 7 bases and the J gene lost 8 bases, with 20 bases spanning the gap. The CDR3 sequence: CASTSAASQGGYTF. CDR3 bases: TGTGCCAGCACCTCGGCGGCCTCCCAGGGGGGCTACACCTTC.

This clone was seen more than once but under ten times. The V and J genes are TRBV10-3 and TRBJ1-5; TRBD1 might be the D (6 bases). V was pared by 3 bases and J by 7 bases, with 13 bases between. Germline CDR1 is ENHRY and CDR2 is SYGVKD. The CDR3 is 14 residues long. The CDR3, as DNA: TGTGCCATCAGTGACCAAGACAGGTCGCAGCCCCAGCATTTT. It specifies CAISDQDRSQPQHF.

The chain employs TRBV15 and TRBJ1-2; TRBD1 matches at 9 bases. This CDR3 comprises 18 residues. The V segment lost 3 bases and the J segment 0 bases; nucleotides outside the gene matches: 11. Germline values: CDR1 LNHNV, CDR2 YYDKDF (reference sequence). The CDR3, as DNA: TGTGCCACCAGCAGTTCACAGGGGGCTACCCAGTCTAACTATGGCTACACCTTC. This encodes CATSSSQGATQSNYGYTF.

CDR3 protein: CASSLWSRQGVNTGELFF. CDR3 nucleotides: TGTGCCAGCAGTTTATGGTCCCGACAGGGAGTGAACACCGGGGAGCTGTTTTTT. V gene TRBV27 combines with J gene TRBJ2-2, with 7 bases lining up with TRBD1. With V trimmed by 1 base and J by 1 base, 9 bases remained unmatched. The CDR3 sequence is 18 residues long. Germline V gives CDR1 MNHEY, CDR2 SMNVEV (reference sequence).

The chain combines TRBV7-8 with TRBJ2-1; 7 positions agree with TRBD1. This CDR3 spans 15 amino acids. CDR1 is SGHVS, CDR2 FQNEAQ, per germline. The trim removed 5 bases at V and 2 bases at J, leaving 6 bases unmatched. Here the CDR3 DNA reads TGTGCCAGCAGCCAACAGGGGATCACCTACAATGAGCAGTTCTTC. It codes for CASSQQGITYNEQFF.

The genes are TRBV7-2 and TRBJ1-4, with a weak D call TRBD1 (5 bases). V gave up 1 base and J gave up 7 bases, with 13 bases separating them. The length of the CDR3 is 15 residues. Germline assignment: CDR1 SGHTA and CDR2 FQGNSA. CDR3 residues: CASSLERGVGEKLFF. The DNA for the CDR3 is TGTGCCAGCAGCTTAGAGCGGGGGGTGGGTGAAAAACTGTTTTTT.

This chain uses TRBV11-3 with TRBJ2-1; 8 bases are a match to TRBD2. The V and J ends lost 5 bases and 8 bases, in that order; junction bases with no gene match: 11. Per the germline V gene, CDR1 is SGHNT and CDR2 is YENEEA. The CDR3 length is 15 residues. The chain's CDR3 is CASSVGLGHIDEQFF. The CDR3 region has the DNA TGTGCCAGCAGCGTGGGACTAGGTCACATAGATGAGCAGTTCTTC.

The chain carries TRBV6-2 or TRBV6-3 and TRBJ2-5; no clear D. This CDR3 contains 14 residues. Per germline, CDR1 MNHEY and CDR2 SVGEGT. With 0 bases removed from V and 5 bases from J, the gap between germline ends came to 10 bases. The CDR3 DNA follows: TGTGCCAGCAGTTACTCGATGGACGGGGAGACCCAGTACTTC. Residues: CASSYSMDGETQYF.

This chain links TRBV5-1 with TRBJ2-3; no definite D call. This CDR3 spans 13 amino acids. The ends were cut back, 3 bases at V and 2 bases at J, with 7 bases in the middle. Germline CDR1 is SGHRS and CDR2 is YFSETQ. In DNA form, the CDR3 reads TGCGCCAGCAGCTCCGTCCTCACAGATACGCAGTATTTT. It encodes CASSSVLTDTQYF.

V and J are TRBV7-9 and TRBJ2-1; 10 bases fit TRBD2. Germline V lookup: CDR1 SEHNR, CDR2 FQNEAQ (reference sequence). The CDR3 loop spans 15 amino acids. J gave up 7 bases and V 10 bases, and 13 bases lay outside the gene matches. The CDR3 DNA reads as TGTGCCATCACTATCTCTAGCGGGAGTATGAATGAGCAGTTCTTC. The encoded protein is CAITISSGSMNEQFF.

The rearrangement uses TRBV3-1 (or the pseudogene TRBV3-2) and TRBJ2-7, with TRBD2 matching 9 bases. Losses at the gene ends were 1 base for V and 3 bases for J; bases not matched to a gene: 7. Germline V gene lookup returns CDR1 LGHDT and CDR2 YNNKEL (reference sequence). The length of the CDR3 is 16 residues. CDR3 in amino acids: CASSQGGSGRLYEQYF. The CDR3 DNA follows: TGTGCCAGCAGCCAAGGTGGTAGCGGGAGACTCTACGAGCAGTACTTC.

The rearrangement uses TRBV10-1 and TRBJ1-2, with D possibly being TRBD1 (5 bases). V lost 6 bases and J 8 bases, leaving 19 bases between the germline ends. The CDR3 contains 14 residues. Germline V lookup: CDR1 WNHNN, CDR2 SYGVQD (reference sequence). The CDR3 spells CASSAGGVSSGYTF. CDR3 bases: TGCGCCAGCAGCGCGGGAGGGGTATCGAGCGGCTACACCTTC.

The gene calls are TRBV5-1 and TRBJ2-2, with 8 positions matching TRBD1. Trimming at V came to 0 bases and at J to 5 bases, leaving 6 bases not matched to a gene. This CDR3 region has 16 residues. Germline lookup yields CDR1 SGHRS and CDR2 YFSETQ. The CDR3 nucleotides are TGCGCCAGCAGCTTGGGGGGGACAGGTGGAACCGGGGAGCTGTTTTTT. Its protein product is CASSLGGTGGTGELFF.

V usage is TRBV4-3 and J usage is TRBJ2-5; D is possibly TRBD2 (6 bases). V shed 1 base and J shed 4 bases, with 13 bases lying between them. Germline CDR1 LGHNA, CDR2 YSLEER. This CDR3 spans 15 amino acids. CDR3 in DNA: TGCGCCAGCAGCCAAGCTACGGGGGTTAGAGAGACCCAGTACTTC. Translated, it gives CASSQATGVRETQYF.

V and J are TRBV7-2 and TRBJ1-1; D gene ambiguous. Germline V gene data show CDR1 as SGHTA and CDR2 as FQGNSA. This CDR3 is built from 14 residues. Trimming took 6 bases from V and 1 from J, leaving 12 bases between them. The CDR3 sequence: CASSLLPSNTEAFF. In nucleotides, the CDR3 is TGTGCCAGCAGTCTTCTTCCTTCGAACACTGAAGCTTTCTTT. Supplemented by reference TRBV7-2 and TRBJ1-1, the full variable domain reads GAGVSQSPSNKVTEKGKDVELRCDPISGHTALYWYRQSLGQGLEFLIYFQGNSAPDKSGLPSDRFSAERTGGSVSTLTIQRTQQEDSAVYLCASSLLPSNTEAFFGQGTRLTVV.

The V and J genes are TRBV7-8 and TRBJ2-7; D is unresolved. Trimming shortened V by 2 bases and J by 6 bases, and 14 bases separated the two germline ends. Germline CDR1 is SGHVS and CDR2 is FQNEAQ. This CDR3 is built from 14 residues. The CDR3 bases are TGTGCCAGCAGCTTACGGCGCTGGGGATCCGAGCAGTACTTC. It translates to CASSLRRWGSEQYF.

Note on this clone: Mismatch with germline at one junction end may stem from a read error. The chain joins TRBV3-1 (or the pseudogene TRBV3-2) to TRBJ2-7; D is possibly TRBD1 or TRBD2 (5 bases each). This CDR3 is 11 amino acids long. In germline, CDR1 is LGHDT, CDR2 YNNKEL (reference sequence). The CDR3 DNA follows: TGTGCCAGCAGATCCCCCGGGACGGTTCACTTC. Amino acid sequence: CASRSPGTVHF.

This chain uses TRBV6-2 or TRBV6-3 with TRBJ2-7; possibly TRBD1 or TRBD2 for D (5 bases each). CDR1 is MNHEY, CDR2 SVGEGT, per germline. The V end was cut by 0 bases, the J end by 4 bases, with 22 bases between. The CDR3 is made up of 18 amino acids. CDR3: CASSYSDWDAGGPYEQYF. Written as DNA, the CDR3 is TGTGCCAGCAGTTACTCTGACTGGGACGCCGGAGGACCATACGAGCAGTACTTC.

The chain is built from TRBV30 and TRBJ1-2; no clear D. CDR3 length: 13 amino acids. Trimming cost V 5 bases and J 6 bases, with 16 bases left between them. Germline CDR1 is GTSNPN and CDR2 is SVGIG (reference sequence). CDR3 in amino acids: CAWSLTGGDGYTF. The CDR3 DNA is TGTGCCTGGTCTTTGACGGGCGGGGATGGCTACACCTTC.

The V call is TRBV27, the J call TRBJ2-3; 8 nucleotides agree with TRBD2. The germline gives CDR1 MNHEY, CDR2 SMNVEV (reference sequence). Trimming took 5 bases from V and 7 from J; bases not matched to a gene: 8. The CDR3 covers 14 residues. The CDR3 region is CASSRAGALNTQYF. DNA of the CDR3: TGTGCCAGCAGTAGAGCGGGAGCCTTAAATACGCAGTATTTT.

The rearrangement joins TRBV6-5 to TRBJ2-7; D remains ambiguous. Germline-derived CDR1 and CDR2 are MNHEY and SVGAGI. Trimming pared 6 bases from V and 3 bases from J, leaving 15 bases between. This CDR3 region has 14 residues. CDR3 amino acids: CASSAHRLNYEQYF. The CDR3 DNA reads as TGTGCCAGCAGCGCGCACCGACTGAACTACGAGCAGTACTTC.

The chain recombines TRBV28 with TRBJ2-1; D remains unclear. The V and J ends lost 5 bases and 10 bases respectively, with 18 bases between them. The CDR3 is 14 amino acids. Germline V gene sequence: CDR1 MDHEN, CDR2 SYDVKM. The CDR3 DNA reads as TGTGCCAGCAGTGTCCAGTCTCACAGCAAAGAGCAGTTCTTC. Its translation is CASSVQSHSKEQFF. The full variable domain, its missing parts supplied by reference TRBV28 and TRBJ2-1, is DVKVTQSSRYLVKRTGEKVFLECVQDMDHENMFWYRQDPGLGLRLIYFSYDVKMKEKGDIPEGYSVSREKKERFSLILESASTNQTSMYLCASSVQSHSKEQFFGPGTRLTVL.